The rows below give T cell receptor beta chains drawn from one sample of a study of T cell responses to AZD1222 COVID-19 vaccine. Libraries were prepared by immunoSEQ multiplex PCR; TCRdb keeps only in-frame clonotypes and omits some of them. This sample carries 70,000 or so clones, approximately 83% of them seen once, and the ten largest clones take about 6.5%. The sequencing used peripheral blood, collected 28 days after the second AZD1222 dose. Source of these receptors: an adult who received the AZD1222 COVID-19 vaccine. The CDR3 runs from the conserved cysteine through the conserved F or W. A D gene is named only where the DNA matches it firmly.

D	V	J	CDR3
NA	TRBV21-1	TRBJ1-4	CASSKVPPREKLFF
NA	TRBV5-6	TRBJ1-1	CASSLVGEGPYTEAFF
NA	TRBV28	TRBJ1-5	CASSWGQAVEPQHF
NA	TRBV28	TRBJ2-5	CASSLSEEETQYF
NA	TRBV11-1	TRBJ2-7	CASSFEDSYEQYF
NA	TRBV14	TRBJ1-2	CASSQDLGGAVGYTF
TRBD1	TRBV6-6	TRBJ2-1	CAASGQGHNEQFF
NA	TRBV6-2/TRBV6-3	TRBJ2-7	CASSYRREQYF
NA	TRBV7-2	TRBJ1-5	CASSPGQNNQPQHF
TRBD1	TRBV18	TRBJ2-7	CASSPGQGSYEQYF
NA	TRBV5-1	TRBJ2-3	CASSLGLGLTDTQYF
NA	TRBV4-3	TRBJ1-6	CASSPHRETENNSPLHF
NA	TRBV2	TRBJ2-2	CASSPGGLNTGELFF
TRBD1	TRBV19	TRBJ2-3	CASRDRRYTDTQYF
NA	TRBV5-4	TRBJ2-3	CASRPPGRVSTDTQYF
NA	TRBV7-6	TRBJ1-3	CASSLAAVSGNTIYF
TRBD1	TRBV7-6	TRBJ2-3	CASSLDRGHTDTQYF
TRBD2	TRBV29-1	TRBJ2-1	CSVGVGLAGANEQFF
NA	TRBV7-6	TRBJ1-2	CASSENAGDPYGYTF
TRBD2	TRBV6-6	TRBJ2-7	CASSPLQRGVYEQYF
NA	TRBV7-2	TRBJ2-5	CASSSAGGGGETQYF
NA	TRBV6-1	TRBJ2-1	CASSDHRRLGEQFF
TRBD1	TRBV30	TRBJ1-5	CAWSGGQGLHQPQHF
NA	TRBV11-1	TRBJ2-3	CASSLTTGSTDTQYF
NA	TRBV7-9	TRBJ2-3	CASSPQGSFFTDTQYF
NA	TRBV28	TRBJ1-5	CASSSLNGQPQHF
NA	TRBV12-3/TRBV12-4	TRBJ2-5	CASSQATETQYF
TRBD1	TRBV15	TRBJ1-1	CATSQGQGLMNTEAFF
NA	TRBV6-5	TRBJ1-5	CASNRAARRPQHF
NA	TRBV5-1	TRBJ2-4	CASSLGGLAKNIQYF
NA	TRBV6-5	TRBJ2-3	CASSPPGVDTQYF
NA	TRBV15	TRBJ2-5	CATSRGTAKETQYF
NA	TRBV30	TRBJ1-5	CAWSGQARQPQHF
TRBD1	TRBV6-4	TRBJ2-5	CASIRGQVQETQYF
TRBD1	TRBV5-1	TRBJ2-5	CASSGGGQGAGTQYF
NA	TRBV9	TRBJ1-5	CASSVAGGQPQHF
NA	TRBV4-1	TRBJ1-1	CASSHNIADTEAFF
NA	TRBV18	TRBJ1-3	CASSPGASGNTIYF
NA	TRBV7-9	TRBJ1-5	CASSFGITSGSQPQHF
TRBD1	TRBV4-2	TRBJ2-7	CPSRHHDWGTGKPYEQYF
NA	TRBV9	TRBJ2-2	CASSVVGANTGELFF
NA	TRBV2	TRBJ1-2	CASSEALLRNYGYTF
NA	TRBV5-6	TRBJ1-5	CASSWSAINQPQHF
NA	TRBV4-1	TRBJ2-7	CASSQAGRSEQYF
NA	TRBV6-4	TRBJ1-5	CASSDSKGREVDQPQHF
NA	TRBV30	TRBJ2-7	CAWRGMAREQYF
TRBD2	TRBV6-5	TRBJ2-1	CASRSTGGYYNEQFF
NA	TRBV6-4	TRBJ1-3	CARTGNSGNTIYF